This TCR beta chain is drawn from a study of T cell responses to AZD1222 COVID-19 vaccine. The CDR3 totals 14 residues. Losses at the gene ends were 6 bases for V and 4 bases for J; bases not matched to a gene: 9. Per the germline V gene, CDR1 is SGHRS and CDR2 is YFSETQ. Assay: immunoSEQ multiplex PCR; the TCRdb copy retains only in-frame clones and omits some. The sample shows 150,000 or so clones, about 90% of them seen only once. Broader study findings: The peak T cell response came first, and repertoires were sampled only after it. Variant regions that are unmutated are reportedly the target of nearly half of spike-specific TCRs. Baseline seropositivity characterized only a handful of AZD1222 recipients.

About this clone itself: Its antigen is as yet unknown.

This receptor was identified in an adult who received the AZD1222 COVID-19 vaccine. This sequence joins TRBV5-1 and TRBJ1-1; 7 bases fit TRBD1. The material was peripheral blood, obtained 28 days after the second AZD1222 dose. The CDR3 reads CASNEGGGRTEAFF. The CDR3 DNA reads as TGCGCCAGCAACGAAGGAGGGGGCCGCACTGAAGCTTTCTTT.